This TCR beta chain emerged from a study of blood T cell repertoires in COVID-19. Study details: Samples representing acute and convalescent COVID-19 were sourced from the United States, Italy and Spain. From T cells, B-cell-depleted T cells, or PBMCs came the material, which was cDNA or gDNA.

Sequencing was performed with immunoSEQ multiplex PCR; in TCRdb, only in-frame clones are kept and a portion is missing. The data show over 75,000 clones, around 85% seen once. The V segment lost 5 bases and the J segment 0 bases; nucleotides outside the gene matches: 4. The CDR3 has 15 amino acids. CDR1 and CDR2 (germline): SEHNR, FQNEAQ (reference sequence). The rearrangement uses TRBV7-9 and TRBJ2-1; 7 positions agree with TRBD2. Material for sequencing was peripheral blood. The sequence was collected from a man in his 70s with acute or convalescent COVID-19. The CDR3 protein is CASSPRGSSYNEQFF. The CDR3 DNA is TGTGCCAGCAGCCCGCGGGGGTCCTCCTACAATGAGCAGTTCTTC.